Each of the 22 T cell receptor beta chains below was sequenced from the same sample in a study of blood T cell repertoires in COVID-19. Data came from immunoSEQ multiplex PCR; TCRdb stores just in-frame clones and leaves some out. The data show 150,000 or so clones, with 85% to 90% seen just once and roughly 13% held by the top ten. The sequenced material came from peripheral blood. Receptors originate from a man younger than 30 with COVID-19, enrolled during active disease.

The sample holds one count of this clone. The chain recombines TRBV5-1 with TRBJ2-3; D is possibly TRBD2 (5 bases). This CDR3 has 13 residues. CDR1 SGHRS and CDR2 YFSETQ come from the germline V gene. V was shortened by 9 bases and J by 9 bases, with 20 bases between the two germline ends. CDR3 nucleotides: TGCGCCACCCAAAAGCGTGGGGAGCGGACGCAGTATTTT. The encoded protein is CATQKRGERTQYF.

J is TRBJ1-3 and V is TRBV7-6; D not resolved. V lost 0 bases and J lost 16, with 22 bases in between. The germline gives CDR1 SGHVS, CDR2 FNYEAQ. CDR3 length: 15 amino acids. The CDR3 bases are TGTGCCAGCAGCTTAGCGGATGCAACGGACCAACGGAGGTATTTT. It specifies CASSLADATDQRRYF.

The CDR3 protein is CASSRASGGRRGFSGNTIYF. CDR3 bases: TGTGCCAGCAGCAGAGCCTCAGGGGGCCGGAGGGGTTTCTCTGGAAACACCATATATTTT. This chain joins TRBV5-4 and TRBJ1-3; 8 bases match TRBD1. V lost 4 bases to trimming and J lost 0 bases; unmatched junction nucleotides: 18. This CDR3 region has 20 residues. Germline V gives CDR1 SGHNT, CDR2 YYREEE (reference sequence).

The J gene is TRBJ2-3, the V gene TRBV6-1; 9 bases are a match to TRBD1. The CDR3 has 18 amino acids. After removal of 2 bases from V and 2 bases from J, the junction contained 11 bases not matched to a gene. Germline lookup yields CDR1 MNHNS and CDR2 SASEGT. CDR3 sequence: CASSEWVMGQGATDTQYF. CDR3 coding DNA: TGTGCCAGCAGTGAATGGGTTATGGGACAGGGAGCCACAGATACGCAGTATTTT.

The chain links TRBV28 to TRBJ2-7; weak D call: TRBD2 (7 bases). The CDR3 runs 15 residues. The V gene lost 4 bases and the J gene lost 3 bases, with 16 bases spanning the gap. Germline loops: CDR1 MDHEN, CDR2 SYDVKM. CDR3 sequence (DNA): TGTGCCAGCAGTTCCATAGGGGGGGTTATCTACGAGCAGTACTTC. Translating gives CASSSIGGVIYEQYF.

This chain joins TRBV20-1 and TRBJ2-1; D may be TRBD1 (5 bases). The length of the CDR3 is 16 residues. Trimming cost V 3 bases and J 8 bases, with 23 bases left between them. In germline, CDR1 is DFQATT, CDR2 SNEGSKA (reference sequence). The CDR3 reads CSASEPTGQGDDEQFF. As DNA, the CDR3 is TGCAGTGCTAGTGAACCAACGGGCCAAGGGGATGATGAGCAGTTCTTC.

This clone showed up just a few times. The chain links TRBV9 to TRBJ2-7; tentatively, D is TRBD2 (5 bases). V dropped 2 bases and J dropped 2 bases, with 11 bases sitting between them. The germline gives CDR1 SGDLS, CDR2 YYNGEE. The CDR3 loop spans 14 amino acids. CDR3 amino acids: CASSVTPGTYEQYF. The DNA of the CDR3 is TGTGCCAGCAGCGTTACCCCGGGAACCTACGAGCAGTACTTC. Variable domain in full (rest from reference TRBV9 and TRBJ2-7): DSGVTQTPKHLITATGQRVTLRCSPRSGDLSVYWYQQSLDQGLQFLIQYYNGEERAKGNILERFSAQQFPDLHSELNLSSLELGDSALYFCASSVTPGTYEQYFGPGTRLTVT.

The chain employs TRBV18 and TRBJ1-2, with 10 bases that match TRBD1. V lost 3 bases and J lost 8; bases outside the gene matches: 6. This CDR3 is built from 14 residues. Looked up from germline, CDR1 is KGHSH and CDR2 is LQKENI. CDR3 DNA sequence: TGTGCCAGCTCACCTACGGACAGGGGGTACGGCTACACCTTC. Amino acids: CASSPTDRGYGYTF.

The chain recombines TRBV19 with TRBJ2-2, with D possibly matching TRBD2 (6 bases). V gave up 3 bases and J gave up 3 bases, with 14 bases separating them. Germline assignment: CDR1 LNHDA and CDR2 SQIVND (reference sequence). The CDR3 length is 16 residues. CDR3 coding DNA: TGTGCCAGTAGTATTTCGCGGGGCGGGTACACCGGGGAGCTGTTTTTT. Translated: CASSISRGGYTGELFF.

The chain carries TRBV24-1 and TRBJ2-5; weak D call: TRBD2 (6 bases). Trimming removed 4 bases at V and 1 base at J, with 21 bases between. Germline values: CDR1 KGHDR, CDR2 SFDVKD. The CDR3 runs 18 residues. DNA for the CDR3: TGTGCCACCAGTGACCCATTTAGCGGTTACATGGGCCAAGAGACCCAGTACTTC. As protein: CATSDPFSGYMGQETQYF.

J is TRBJ1-1 and V is TRBV27, with 10 nucleotides matching TRBD1. Per germline, CDR1 MNHEY and CDR2 SMNVEV (reference sequence). V trimming: 4 bases; J trimming: 1 base; junction bases outside the gene matches: 9. The CDR3 runs 17 residues. CDR3 DNA sequence: TGTGCCAGCAGTTCCAGACAGGGGGCAAGGGAGAACACTGAAGCTTTCTTT. It encodes CASSSRQGARENTEAFF.

This chain links TRBV13 with TRBJ1-1; 8 bases map to TRBD1. Trimming at V came to 4 bases and at J to 3 bases, leaving 7 bases not matched to a gene. This CDR3 region has 15 residues. Germline-derived CDR1 and CDR2 are PRHDT and FYEKMQ (reference sequence). CDR3 residues: CASSSDRGSYTEAFF. CDR3 DNA sequence: TGTGCCAGCAGCTCCGACAGGGGATCGTACACTGAAGCTTTCTTT.

This chain joins TRBV7-9 and TRBJ2-5, with D possibly matching TRBD2 (6 bases). Looked up from germline, CDR1 is SEHNR and CDR2 is FQNEAQ (reference sequence). V shed 5 bases and J shed 4 bases, with 14 bases lying between them. The CDR3 is made up of 14 amino acids. CDR3 region: CASSGGRALETQYF. The CDR3 coding sequence is TGTGCCAGCAGCGGAGGGCGGGCCTTAGAGACCCAGTACTTC.

This clone was counted only a few times. The V call is TRBV7-8, the J call TRBJ2-7, with 8 nucleotides matching TRBD2. Germline assignment: CDR1 SGHVS and CDR2 FQNEAQ. With V trimmed by 6 bases and J by 2 bases, 15 bases remained unmatched. This CDR3 has 17 amino acids. CDR3 sequence reads: CASRLQPREAGAYEQYF. CDR3 nucleotides: TGTGCCAGCAGGCTCCAACCGCGGGAGGCCGGCGCCTACGAGCAGTACTTC.

The rearrangement links TRBV18 to TRBJ1-1, with TRBD1 as a possible D gene (5 bases). The CDR3 extends over 15 amino acids. V shed 3 bases and J shed 1 base, with 12 bases lying between them. Germline V lookup: CDR1 KGHSH, CDR2 LQKENI. In DNA form, the CDR3 reads TGTGCCAGCTCACCCAACAGGTTGGGGAACACTGAAGCTTTCTTT. Its protein product is CASSPNRLGNTEAFF.

J is TRBJ1-6 and V is TRBV27; D might be TRBD1 (5 bases). CDR3 length equals 15 residues. The germline V gene has CDR1 MNHEY and CDR2 SMNVEV (reference sequence). The V and J ends lost 3 bases and 6 bases respectively, with 12 bases between them. CDR3 sequence reads: CASSLGQGINSPLHF. The CDR3 DNA is TGTGCCAGCAGTTTGGGGCAGGGCATTAATTCACCCCTCCACTTT.

V gene TRBV19 combines with J gene TRBJ2-3; D is uncertain. CDR3 length: 14 amino acids. Germline V gene sequence: CDR1 LNHDA, CDR2 SQIVND (reference sequence). The V and J ends lost 4 bases and 5 bases respectively, with 13 bases between them. CDR3 amino acids: CASSTTLRLDTQYF. The CDR3 coding sequence is TGTGCCAGTAGTACCACCCTAAGATTAGATACGCAGTATTTT. The full variable domain, rest sourced from reference TRBV19 and TRBJ2-3, is DGGITQSPKYLFRKEGQNVTLSCEQNLNHDAMYWYRQDPGQGLRLIYYSQIVNDFQKGDIAEGYSVSREKKESFPLTVTSAQKNPTAFYLCASSTTLRLDTQYFGPGTRLTVL.

The V and J genes are TRBV7-2 and TRBJ2-3; the D is unclear. CDR3 length: 13 amino acids. CDR1 and CDR2 (germline): SGHTA, FQGNSA. The germline V and J ends were trimmed by 1 base and 6 bases, with 8 bases remaining between them. The CDR3 DNA reads TGTGCCAGCAGCTTAGATATCCCTGATACGCAGTATTTT. Protein: CASSLDIPDTQYF.

The chain has TRBV30 and TRBJ2-1; 9 nucleotides agree with TRBD2. This CDR3 comprises 13 residues. V trimming: 7 bases; J trimming: 7 bases; junction bases outside the gene matches: 8. In germline, CDR1 is GTSNPN, CDR2 SVGIG (reference sequence). The CDR3 region is CASLAGVLNEQFF. The CDR3 DNA reads as TGTGCCTCCTTAGCGGGAGTTTTGAATGAGCAGTTCTTC. Supplemented by reference TRBV30 and TRBJ2-1, the full variable domain reads SQTIHQWPATLVQPVGSPLSLECTVEGTSNPNLYWYRQAAGRGLQLLFYSVGIGQISSEVPQNLSASRPQDRQFILSSKKLLLSDSGFYLCASLAGVLNEQFFGPGTRLTVL.

This clone was picked up one time. The chain joins TRBV11-2 to TRBJ2-1; 11 positions agree with TRBD1. This CDR3 has 15 amino acids. Unmatched junction bases numbered 2, after V lost 5 bases and J lost 2 bases. CDR1 and CDR2 from the germline V gene are SGHAT and FQNNGV. CDR3 sequence reads: CASSGQGAAYNEQFF. CDR3 DNA: TGTGCCAGCAGCGGACAGGGGGCCGCCTACAATGAGCAGTTCTTC.

This clone was seen a few times. V is TRBV9 and J is TRBJ1-2, with TRBD1 identical over 7 bases. The V gene end was trimmed by 7 bases and the J gene end by 4 bases; junction bases not matched to a gene: 13. Germline-derived CDR1 and CDR2 are SGDLS and YYNGEE. The length of the CDR3 is 15 residues. The CDR3, as DNA: TGTGCCAGCGGAGAGGGGGCGCGGATGGGCTATGGCTACACCTTC. It yields the protein CASGEGARMGYGYTF.

The chain couples TRBV24-1 to TRBJ2-3; TRBD1 matches at 10 bases. From germline, CDR1 is KGHDR and CDR2 SFDVKD. V was pared by 3 bases and J by 5 bases, with 4 bases of the junction left unmatched. The CDR3 runs to 15 residues. The CDR3 is CATSDPGTGVDTQYF. CDR3 in DNA: TGTGCCACCAGTGATCCCGGGACAGGGGTAGATACGCAGTATTTT.